These 10 T cell receptor beta chains originate from one sample sequenced in a study of blood T cell repertoires in COVID-19. Profiling relied on immunoSEQ multiplex PCR, and the TCRdb table lists in-frame clones only, not all of them. The table records approximately 300,000 clones, 80% to 90% of them present only once. Sequenced sample: peripheral blood. These TCRs come from a woman aged 45 to 65 with acute or convalescent COVID-19.

V gene TRBV6-5 combines with J gene TRBJ2-3; 9 nucleotides align to TRBD2. CDR3 size: 14 residues. The trim removed 6 bases at V and 4 bases at J, leaving 5 bases unmatched. Germline CDR1 reads MNHEY; CDR2 reads SVGAGI. CDR3: CASRPGLAPDTQYF. The CDR3 nucleotides are TGTGCCAGCAGACCGGGACTAGCTCCAGATACGCAGTATTTT.

This clone was observed a few times. V and J are TRBV21-1 and TRBJ2-1; no check of the table's D call, TRBD1, against the DNA was made. TRBV21-1 is listed as a pseudogene. The CDR3 totals 15 residues. The DNA for the CDR3 is TGTGCCAGCAGCCCGATAATTTCCAGGGCCCATGAGCAGTTCTTC. Translation: CASSPIISRAHEQFF.

The genes are TRBV7-2 and TRBJ1-5; a possible D gene is TRBD1 (5 bases). V was cut by 0 bases and J by 7 bases, with 7 bases left in between. The CDR3 spans 13 residues. Germline loops: CDR1 SGHTA, CDR2 FQGNSA. DNA for the CDR3: TGTGCCAGCAGCTTAGCGGGGGGACAGCCCCAGCATTTT. Amino acid sequence: CASSLAGGQPQHF.

Turning to this clone: Other DNA sequences from this sample encode an identical CDR3 as well. The J gene is TRBJ2-1, the V gene TRBV5-1, with D maybe TRBD1 (5 bases). The CDR3 has 14 amino acids. V lost 1 base, J lost 5 bases, and 10 bases lay in between. CDR1 SGHRS and CDR2 YFSETQ come from the germline V gene. CDR3 DNA sequence: TGCGCCAGCAGCTTGCAAGCAGGGAACAATGAGCAGTTCTTC. Amino acids: CASSLQAGNNEQFF.

V and J are TRBV5-1 and TRBJ2-2, with D perhaps matching TRBD2 (6 bases). The CDR3 is 15 residues long. Germline V gene sequence: CDR1 SGHRS, CDR2 YFSETQ. V lost 0 bases and J lost 9, with 15 bases in between. CDR3 in amino acids: CASSLDGGPYRELFF. The CDR3 bases are TGCGCCAGCAGCTTGGACGGGGGTCCGTATCGGGAGCTGTTTTTT.

The V gene is TRBV6-5, the J gene TRBJ2-7; no clear D. The CDR3 runs to 14 residues. Germline loops: CDR1 MNHEY, CDR2 SVGAGI. Trimming shortened V by 7 bases and J by 0 bases, and 13 bases separated the two germline ends. The CDR3 sequence is CASTISVASYEQYF. CDR3 nucleotides: TGTGCCAGCACTATATCTGTTGCCTCCTACGAGCAGTACTTC.

This chain connects TRBV29-1 to TRBJ1-2; TRBD1 aligns across 7 bases. The V gene end was trimmed by 8 bases and the J gene end by 7 bases; junction bases not matched to a gene: 4. The CDR3 consists of 10 residues. CDR1 SQVTM and CDR2 ANQGSEA come from the germline V gene. This chain's CDR3 is CSTRQGGYTF. The DNA for the CDR3 is TGCAGCACCCGACAGGGTGGCTACACCTTC.

The V gene is TRBV6-5, the J gene TRBJ2-2; no clear D gene. The V end was cut by 10 bases, the J end by 0 bases, with 9 bases between. This CDR3 has 13 residues. Germline V gene data show CDR1 as MNHEY and CDR2 as SVGAGI. CDR3 residues: CAITYPNTGELFF. The CDR3 DNA reads as TGTGCCATCACCTACCCGAACACCGGGGAGCTGTTTTTT.

This sequence joins TRBV5-1 and TRBJ2-7, with 7 bases matching TRBD2. Germline V gene sequence: CDR1 SGHRS, CDR2 YFSETQ. Trimming cost V 4 bases and J 2 bases; bases outside gene matches: 9. The CDR3 totals 15 residues. The CDR3 sequence is CASSETGTNTYEQYF. The CDR3 DNA is TGCGCCAGCAGCGAGACCGGGACTAACACCTACGAGCAGTACTTC.

V gene TRBV20-1 combines with J gene TRBJ1-2, with D possibly being TRBD1 (5 bases). CDR1 is DFQATT and CDR2 is SNEGSKA in the germline V gene (reference sequence). The CDR3 has 11 residues. The V gene lost 4 bases and the J gene lost 8 bases, with 11 bases spanning the gap. DNA of the CDR3: TGCAGTGCTACGGGGGGACCCGGCTACACCTTC. It translates to CSATGGPGYTF.